This passage covers 3 T cell receptor beta chains from one sample sequenced in a study of OX40 agonist ivuxolimab in advanced cancers. The repertoire was sequenced with immunoSEQ multiplex PCR; TCRdb's copy has only in-frame clones and lacks some. The sample holds fewer than 50,000 clones; more than 80% are singletons and the top ten take roughly 0.57%. This specimen was CD4+ or CD8+ T cells sorted from blood, taken in a trial of the OX40 agonist ivuxolimab. The receptors come from an adult with an advanced solid tumor such as melanoma, head and neck, liver or kidney cancer.

The chain links TRBV19 to TRBJ1-5; tentative D call: TRBD1 (5 bases). Germline loops: CDR1 LNHDA, CDR2 SQIVND (reference sequence). The CDR3 has 15 residues. The V end lost 3 bases, the J end lost 2 bases, and 11 bases lay between the germline ends. CDR3 in DNA: TGTGCCAGTAGTATTGTGGGGGATCGCAATCAGCCCCAGCATTTT. This sequence encodes CASSIVGDRNQPQHF.

The chain is built from TRBV6-4 and TRBJ2-3, with 9 bases aligning to TRBD1. From germline, CDR1 is MRHNA and CDR2 SNTAGT. V was clipped by 3 bases and J by 3 bases; unmatched bases: 4. The CDR3 contains 15 residues. The CDR3 DNA reads as TGTGCCAGCAGTGAAACAGGGGGCGGGACAGATACGCAGTATTTT. Encoded protein: CASSETGGGTDTQYF.

CDR3 amino acids: CAWSVRGPQYGYTF. CDR3 DNA sequence: TGTGCCTGGAGTGTACGGGGACCGCAATATGGCTACACCTTC. This rearrangement joins TRBV30 to TRBJ1-2; maybe TRBD1 (5 bases). This CDR3 has 14 amino acids. Germline CDR1 GTSNPN, CDR2 SVGIG (reference sequence). Trimming removed 0 bases from V and 5 bases from J, with 13 bases in between.